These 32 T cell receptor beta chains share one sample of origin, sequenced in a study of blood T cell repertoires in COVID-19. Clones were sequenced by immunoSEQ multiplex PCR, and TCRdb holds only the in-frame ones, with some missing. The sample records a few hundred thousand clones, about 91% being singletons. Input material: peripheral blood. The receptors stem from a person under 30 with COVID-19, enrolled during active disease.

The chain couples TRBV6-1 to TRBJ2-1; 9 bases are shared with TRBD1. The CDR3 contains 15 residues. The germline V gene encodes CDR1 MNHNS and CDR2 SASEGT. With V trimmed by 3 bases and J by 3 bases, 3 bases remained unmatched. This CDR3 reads CASSDPGQGYNEQFF. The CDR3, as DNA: TGTGCCAGCAGTGATCCGGGACAGGGCTACAATGAGCAGTTCTTC.

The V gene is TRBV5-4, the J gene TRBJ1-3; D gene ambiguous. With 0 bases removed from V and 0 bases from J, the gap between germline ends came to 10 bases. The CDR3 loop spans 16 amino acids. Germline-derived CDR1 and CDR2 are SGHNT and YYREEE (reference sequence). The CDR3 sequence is CASSLGHASSGNTIYF. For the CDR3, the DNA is TGTGCCAGCAGCTTGGGTCACGCGTCCTCTGGAAACACCATATATTTT. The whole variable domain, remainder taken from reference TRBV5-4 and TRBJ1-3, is ETGVTQSPTHLIKTRGQQVTLRCSSQSGHNTVSWYQQALGQGPQFIFQYYREEENGRGNFPPRFSGLQFPNYSSELNVNALELDDSALYLCASSLGHASSGNTIYFGEGSWLTVV.

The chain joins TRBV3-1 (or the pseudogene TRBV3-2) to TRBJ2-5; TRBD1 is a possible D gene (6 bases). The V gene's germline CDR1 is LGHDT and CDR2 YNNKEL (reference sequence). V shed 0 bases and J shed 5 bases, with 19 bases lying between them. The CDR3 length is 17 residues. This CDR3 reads CASSQDLSGQPRETQYF. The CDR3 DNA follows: TGTGCCAGCAGCCAAGATCTGTCGGGACAACCGAGGGAGACCCAGTACTTC.

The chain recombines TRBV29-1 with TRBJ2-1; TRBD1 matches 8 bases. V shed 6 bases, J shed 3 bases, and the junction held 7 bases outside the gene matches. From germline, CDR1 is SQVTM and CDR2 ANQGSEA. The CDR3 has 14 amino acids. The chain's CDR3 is CSVDRGRGYNEQFF. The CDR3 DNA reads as TGCAGCGTCGACAGGGGAAGGGGCTACAATGAGCAGTTCTTC.

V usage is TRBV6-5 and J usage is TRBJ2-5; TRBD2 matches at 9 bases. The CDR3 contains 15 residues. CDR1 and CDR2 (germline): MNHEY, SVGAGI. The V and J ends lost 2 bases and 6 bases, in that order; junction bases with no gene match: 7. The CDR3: CASSYLASGKKTQYF. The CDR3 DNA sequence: TGTGCCAGCAGTTACCTGGCTAGCGGGAAGAAGACCCAGTACTTC.

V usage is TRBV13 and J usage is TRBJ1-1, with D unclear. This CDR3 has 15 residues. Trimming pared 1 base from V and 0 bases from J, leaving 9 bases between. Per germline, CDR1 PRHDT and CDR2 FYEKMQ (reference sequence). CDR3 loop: CASSLAGALNTEAFF. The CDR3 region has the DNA TGTGCCAGCAGCTTAGCGGGAGCCCTGAACACTGAAGCTTTCTTT.

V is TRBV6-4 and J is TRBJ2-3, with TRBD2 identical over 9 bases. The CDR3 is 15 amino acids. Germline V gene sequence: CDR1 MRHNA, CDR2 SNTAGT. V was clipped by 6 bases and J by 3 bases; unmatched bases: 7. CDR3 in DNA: TGTGCCAGCAGGCCTAGCGGGGCAGGTACAGATACGCAGTATTTT. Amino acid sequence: CASRPSGAGTDTQYF.

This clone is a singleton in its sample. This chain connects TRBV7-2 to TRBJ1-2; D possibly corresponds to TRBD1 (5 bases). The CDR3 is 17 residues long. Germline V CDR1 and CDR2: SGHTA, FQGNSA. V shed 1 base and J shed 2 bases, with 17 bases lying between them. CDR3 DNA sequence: TGTGCCAGCAGCTTAGTCGGAGGGACCCTAGCCAACTATGGCTACACCTTC. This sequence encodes CASSLVGGTLANYGYTF.

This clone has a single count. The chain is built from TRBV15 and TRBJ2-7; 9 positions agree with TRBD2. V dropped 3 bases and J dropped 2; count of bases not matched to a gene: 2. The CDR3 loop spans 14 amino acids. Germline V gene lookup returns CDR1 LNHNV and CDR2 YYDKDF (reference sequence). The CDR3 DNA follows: TGTGCCACCAGCAGGCGGGAGGGGGCCTACGAGCAGTACTTC. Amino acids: CATSRREGAYEQYF.

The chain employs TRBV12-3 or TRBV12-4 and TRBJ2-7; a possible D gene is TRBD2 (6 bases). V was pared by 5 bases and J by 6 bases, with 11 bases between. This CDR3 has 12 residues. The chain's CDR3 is CASSSLASEQYF. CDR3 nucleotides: TGTGCCAGCAGTAGTCTAGCGTCCGAGCAGTACTTC.

The CDR3 loop reads CASSLPRPGELFF. The CDR3 DNA reads TGTGCCAGCAGTCTCCCGAGACCGGGGGAACTGTTTTTT. This sequence joins TRBV27 and TRBJ1-4; maybe TRBD1 (5 bases). V dropped 5 bases and J dropped 12 bases, with 16 bases sitting between them. This CDR3 is built from 13 residues. CDR1 MNHEY and CDR2 SMNVEV come from the germline V gene (reference sequence).

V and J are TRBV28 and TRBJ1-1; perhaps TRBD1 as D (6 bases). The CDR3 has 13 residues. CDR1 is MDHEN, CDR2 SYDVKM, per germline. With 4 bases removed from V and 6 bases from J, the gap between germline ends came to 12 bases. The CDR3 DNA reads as TGTGCCAGCAGTTACCCAGGGGTCCCTGAAGCTTTCTTT. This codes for CASSYPGVPEAFF.

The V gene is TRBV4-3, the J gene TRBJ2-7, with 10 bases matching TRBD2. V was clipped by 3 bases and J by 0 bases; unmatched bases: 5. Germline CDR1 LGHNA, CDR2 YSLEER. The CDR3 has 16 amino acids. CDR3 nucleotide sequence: TGCGCCAGCAGCCAGAATAGCGGGAGGAGCTCCTACGAGCAGTACTTC. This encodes CASSQNSGRSSYEQYF.

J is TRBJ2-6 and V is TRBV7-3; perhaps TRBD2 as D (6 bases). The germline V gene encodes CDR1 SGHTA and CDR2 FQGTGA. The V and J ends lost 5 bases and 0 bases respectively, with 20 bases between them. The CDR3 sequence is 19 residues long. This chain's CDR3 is CASSLTPLATGSGANVLTF. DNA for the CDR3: TGTGCCAGCAGCCTCACCCCCCTAGCGACCGGCTCTGGGGCCAACGTCCTGACTTTC.

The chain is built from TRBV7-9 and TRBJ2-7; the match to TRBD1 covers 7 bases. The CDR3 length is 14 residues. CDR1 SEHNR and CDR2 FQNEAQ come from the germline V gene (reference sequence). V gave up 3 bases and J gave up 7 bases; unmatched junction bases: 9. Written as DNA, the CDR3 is TGTGCCAGCAGCTTGACAGGGACCCTAGGAGAGCAGTACTTC. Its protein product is CASSLTGTLGEQYF.

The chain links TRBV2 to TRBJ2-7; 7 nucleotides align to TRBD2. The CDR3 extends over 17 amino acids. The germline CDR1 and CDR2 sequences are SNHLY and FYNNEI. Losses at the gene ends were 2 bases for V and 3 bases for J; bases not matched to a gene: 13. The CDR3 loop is CASSELGGNSGLYEQYF. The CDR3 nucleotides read TGTGCCAGCAGTGAATTGGGGGGGAATAGCGGCCTCTACGAGCAGTACTTC.

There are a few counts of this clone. The CDR3 loop is CASSELETEQFF. In DNA form, the CDR3 reads TGCGCCAGCAGTGAGTTGGAGACTGAGCAGTTCTTC. This chain links TRBV10-1 with TRBJ2-1; the D is unclear. Germline V gene data show CDR1 as WNHNN and CDR2 as SYGVQD (reference sequence). V dropped 1 base and J dropped 9 bases, with 7 bases sitting between them. This CDR3 is built from 12 residues.

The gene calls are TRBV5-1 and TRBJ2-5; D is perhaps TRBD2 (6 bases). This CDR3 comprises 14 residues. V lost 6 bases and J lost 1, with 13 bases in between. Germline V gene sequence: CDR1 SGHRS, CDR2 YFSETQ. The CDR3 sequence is CASKGGAFQETQYF. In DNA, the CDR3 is TGCGCCAGCAAAGGAGGGGCGTTCCAAGAGACCCAGTACTTC. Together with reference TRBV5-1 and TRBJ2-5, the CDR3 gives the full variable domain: KAGVTQTPRYLIKTRGQQVTLSCSPISGHRSVSWYQQTPGQGLQFLFEYFSETQRNKGNFPGRFSGRQFSNSRSEMNVSTLELGDSALYLCASKGGAFQETQYFGPGTRLLVL.

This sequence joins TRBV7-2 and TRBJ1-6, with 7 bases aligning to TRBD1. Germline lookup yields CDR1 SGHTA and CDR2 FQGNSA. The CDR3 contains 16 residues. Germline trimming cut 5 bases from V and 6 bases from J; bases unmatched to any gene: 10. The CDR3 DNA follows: TGTGCCAGCAGCACCCGGACAGGCCGGAGTAATTCACCCCTCCACTTT. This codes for CASSTRTGRSNSPLHF.

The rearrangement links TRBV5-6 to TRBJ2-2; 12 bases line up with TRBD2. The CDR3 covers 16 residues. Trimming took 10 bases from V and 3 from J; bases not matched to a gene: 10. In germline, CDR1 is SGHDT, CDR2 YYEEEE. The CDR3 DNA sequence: TGTGCCCGTAACCTAGCGGGAGGGCCCGACACCGGGGAGCTGTTTTTT. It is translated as CARNLAGGPDTGELFF. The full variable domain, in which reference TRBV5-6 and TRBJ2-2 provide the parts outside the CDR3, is DAGVTQSPTHLIKTRGQQVTLRCSPKSGHDTVSWYQQALGQGPQFIFQYYEEEERQRGNFPDRFSGHQFPNYSSELNVNALLLGDSALYLCARNLAGGPDTGELFFGEGSRLTVL.

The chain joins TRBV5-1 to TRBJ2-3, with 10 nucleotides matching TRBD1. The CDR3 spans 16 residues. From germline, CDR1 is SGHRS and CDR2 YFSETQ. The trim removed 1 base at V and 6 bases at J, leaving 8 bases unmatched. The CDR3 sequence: CASSLSGGTGEDTQYF. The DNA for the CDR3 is TGCGCCAGCAGCTTGAGTGGAGGGACAGGGGAGGATACGCAGTATTTT. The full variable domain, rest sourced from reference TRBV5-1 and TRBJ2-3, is KAGVTQTPRYLIKTRGQQVTLSCSPISGHRSVSWYQQTPGQGLQFLFEYFSETQRNKGNFPGRFSGRQFSNSRSEMNVSTLELGDSALYLCASSLSGGTGEDTQYFGPGTRLTVL.

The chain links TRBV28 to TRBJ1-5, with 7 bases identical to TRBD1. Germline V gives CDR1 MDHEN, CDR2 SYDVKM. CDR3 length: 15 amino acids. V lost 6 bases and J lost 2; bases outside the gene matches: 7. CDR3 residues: CASRRQGSGNQPQHF. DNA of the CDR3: TGTGCCAGCAGGAGACAGGGCTCAGGCAATCAGCCCCAGCATTTT.

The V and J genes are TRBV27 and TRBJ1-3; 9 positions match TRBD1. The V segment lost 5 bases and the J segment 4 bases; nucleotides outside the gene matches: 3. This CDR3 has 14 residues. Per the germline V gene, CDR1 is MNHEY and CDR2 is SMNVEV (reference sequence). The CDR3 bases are TGTGCCAGCAGTCAACAGGGGGCCGGAAACACCATATATTTT. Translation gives CASSQQGAGNTIYF.

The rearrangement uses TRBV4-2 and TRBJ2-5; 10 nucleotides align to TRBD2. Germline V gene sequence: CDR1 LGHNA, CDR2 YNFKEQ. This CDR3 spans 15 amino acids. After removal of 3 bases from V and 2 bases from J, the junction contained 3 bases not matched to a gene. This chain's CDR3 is CASSQTSGLQETQYF. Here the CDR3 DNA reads TGTGCCAGCAGCCAGACTAGCGGGCTTCAAGAGACCCAGTACTTC.

CDR3 in amino acids: CASSVVPSRLLDTEAFF. CDR3 nucleotide sequence: TGTGCCAGCAGCGTAGTCCCGAGTCGGTTACTGGACACTGAAGCTTTCTTT. The rearrangement joins TRBV9 to TRBJ1-1; D unclear. The CDR3 is 17 amino acids. The germline gives CDR1 SGDLS, CDR2 YYNGEE. V was pared by 0 bases and J by 3 bases, with 18 bases between.

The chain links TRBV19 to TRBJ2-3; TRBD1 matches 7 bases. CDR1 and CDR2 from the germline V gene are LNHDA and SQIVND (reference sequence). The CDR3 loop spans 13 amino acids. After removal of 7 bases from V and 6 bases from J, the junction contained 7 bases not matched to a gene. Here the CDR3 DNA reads TGTGCCAGTAAAGGGACAGCATGGGATACGCAGTATTTT. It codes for CASKGTAWDTQYF.

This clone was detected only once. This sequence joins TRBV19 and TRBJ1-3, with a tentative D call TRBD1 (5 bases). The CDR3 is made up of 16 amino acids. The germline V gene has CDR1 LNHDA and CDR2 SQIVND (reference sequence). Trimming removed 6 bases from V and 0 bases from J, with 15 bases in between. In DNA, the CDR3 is TGTGCCAGTAGGAAAGAAGGGGACTTCTCTGGAAACACCATATATTTT. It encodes CASRKEGDFSGNTIYF.

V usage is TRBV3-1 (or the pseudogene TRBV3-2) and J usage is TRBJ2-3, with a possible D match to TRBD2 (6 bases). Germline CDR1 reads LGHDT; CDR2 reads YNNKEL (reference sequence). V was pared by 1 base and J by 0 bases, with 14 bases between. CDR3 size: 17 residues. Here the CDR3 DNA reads TGTGCCAGCAGCCAAGCCGGATGGCGGGGAAGCACAGATACGCAGTATTTT. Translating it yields CASSQAGWRGSTDTQYF.

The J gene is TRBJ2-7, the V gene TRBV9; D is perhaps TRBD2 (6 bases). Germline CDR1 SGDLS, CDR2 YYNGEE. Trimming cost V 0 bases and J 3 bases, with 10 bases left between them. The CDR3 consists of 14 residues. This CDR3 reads CASSVGFGGYEQYF. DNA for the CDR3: TGTGCCAGCAGCGTAGGGTTCGGGGGCTACGAGCAGTACTTC. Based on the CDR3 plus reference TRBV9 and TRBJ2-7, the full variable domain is DSGVTQTPKHLITATGQRVTLRCSPRSGDLSVYWYQQSLDQGLQFLIQYYNGEERAKGNILERFSAQQFPDLHSELNLSSLELGDSALYFCASSVGFGGYEQYFGPGTRLTVT.

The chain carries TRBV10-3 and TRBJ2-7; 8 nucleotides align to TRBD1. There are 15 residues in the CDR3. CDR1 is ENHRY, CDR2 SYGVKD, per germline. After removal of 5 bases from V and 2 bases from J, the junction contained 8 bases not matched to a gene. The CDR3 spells CAISRQGSKPYEQYF. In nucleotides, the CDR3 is TGTGCCATCAGTCGACAGGGGTCCAAGCCCTACGAGCAGTACTTC.

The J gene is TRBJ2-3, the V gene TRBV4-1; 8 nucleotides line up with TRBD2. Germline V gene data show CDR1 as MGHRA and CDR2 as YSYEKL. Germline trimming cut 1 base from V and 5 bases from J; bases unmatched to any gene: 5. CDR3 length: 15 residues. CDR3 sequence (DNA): TGCGCCAGCAGCCAAGCGGTTACTAGCGGAGATACGCAGTATTTT. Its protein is CASSQAVTSGDTQYF.

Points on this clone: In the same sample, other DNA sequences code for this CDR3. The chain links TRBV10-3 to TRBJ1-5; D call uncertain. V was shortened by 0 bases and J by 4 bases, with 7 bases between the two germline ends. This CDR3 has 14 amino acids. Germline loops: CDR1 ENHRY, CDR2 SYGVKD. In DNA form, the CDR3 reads TGTGCCATCAGTGAGTCGGGAGGAAATCAGCCCCAGCATTTT. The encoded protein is CAISESGGNQPQHF.